This T cell receptor beta chain emerged from a study of T cell responses to AZD1222 COVID-19 vaccine (dated by TCRdb to the early 2020s). Regarding the research as a whole: AZD1222 recipients whose second dose came at about 4 weeks and those whose second dose came at about 12 weeks were combined into one group, since spike-specific TCR depth and breadth did not differ between the two schedules. Enrollment into the trials was organized by age into subgroups of 18-55, 56-69 and 70-plus years, and those subgroups contained about 160, 30 and 59 TCR-sequenced participants, respectively. TCR sequencing was performed for more than 230 trial participants, of whom about 200 were given two doses of AZD1222 and 26 were given two doses of MenACWY control vaccine.

What the time point label conveys for this sample: baseline before first vaccination. Samples from vaccinated people were obtained from the UK trials COV001 and COV002, which included a single-blind randomized controlled phase 2/3 trial of AZD1222 (ChAdOx1 nCoV-19) in healthy adults. For TCRbeta chain sequencing, PBMC samples were collected from trial participants at day 0 and at day 28 after the second dose. The CDR3 regions of human TCRbeta chains were analyzed by immunosequencing. The study's own analysis went as follows. TCRs in the repertoires were matched against a reference library of SARS-CoV-2-specific TCRs that had been generated with the MIRA antigen-specificity platform. Breadth was defined as the fraction of unique TCRs that were SARS-CoV-2-associated, and depth was defined as the fraction of total T cells that were SARS-CoV-2-associated. Using the MIRA data, every spike-specific TCR was mapped to the spike region that the TCR reacted to and assigned to either a CD4 or a CD8 class. Log10-transformed breadth and depth values were compared by one-way ANOVA with Sidak's multiple comparisons tests. TCRdb limited this immuneACCESS table to in-frame rearrangements with V and J called. A share of clones is missing; checked studies link under half to unresolved V genes, and the rest is unexplained. The DNA gave D and trimming, while V, J and clone size come from that table. A total of 140,000 to 150,000 clones appear in this sample, roughly 91% of them only once. The ten biggest clones cover more than 8% of the sample.

As for this clone: No antigen is known for it. No per-base quality is available; no much larger clone lies one base away.

Including cysteine and phenylalanine, the CDR3 has 17 amino acids. The sequence is cut down to CDR3 DNA, 51 bases in frame from base 1. V is clipped by 0 bases and J by 5 bases, and the sequence between their germline boundaries is 17 bases long. For CDR1 and CDR2, the germline V gene lists KGHSH and LQKENI. Results the study describes overall, beyond this receptor: Participants were mostly white British and included more females than males, and it was suggested by the authors that clonal diversity may have been underestimated. After two AZD1222 doses, both the breadth and the depth of spike-specific TCRs were significantly higher than at day 0 and than in MenACWY recipients. Conclusions about previously exposed vaccinees are limited because only 6 or 7 AZD1222 recipients were SARS-CoV-2 seropositive at baseline. In the small 56-69-year group, the increase in depth fell short of significance, most likely because of low power. The whole spike protein was spanned by vaccine-associated CD4 TCRs, and dominant responses were seen in regions 160-218 and 743-854. Because no day 14 peak-response samples were available, the repertoires could be characterized only after the peak T cell response. Reportedly, close to half of the unique spike-specific TCRs recognized epitopes lying outside the regions that are mutated in the B.1.351 and B.1.1.7 variants.

Rearrangement joined TRBV18 to TRBJ2-1; perhaps TRBD1 is the D gene, with 5 bases matching. The TCR originated in an adult in good health. Sequenced material: peripheral blood, taken on day 0 of AZD1222 vaccination. The CDR3 in this case is CASSPPRVTSGDNEQFF. The nucleotide sequence reads TGTGCCAGCTCACCACCCAGGGTCACATCAGGAGACAATGAGCAGTTCTTC.